What follows are 32 T cell receptor beta chains derived from one specimen sequenced in a study of cytomegalovirus exposure and HLA in healthy donors. 13 Jbeta primers and 60 Vbeta primers were used for the PCR. This table comes from immunoSEQ multiplex PCR, and its TCRdb copy is limited to in-frame clones, with some not included. Of 150,000 or so clones in the sample, around 76% were seen once. The sample comprised PBMCs. The receptors were sampled from a female donor in good health and CMV-seronegative.

This clone was seen a handful of times. This rearrangement joins TRBV5-6 to TRBJ1-6, with D perhaps TRBD1 (5 bases). V was clipped by 1 base and J by 6 bases, with 17 bases between them. Looked up from germline, CDR1 is SGHDT and CDR2 is YYEEEE. This CDR3 has 17 amino acids. DNA for the CDR3: TGTGCCAGCAGCTTGAGACAGTCCCTGCGGGGTAATTCACCCCTCCACTTT. This codes for CASSLRQSLRGNSPLHF.

This clone was observed a handful of times. V usage is TRBV6-5 and J usage is TRBJ2-2; 9 positions agree with TRBD2. CDR1 MNHEY and CDR2 SVGAGI come from the germline V gene. The CDR3 consists of 15 residues. The J segment lost 8 bases and the V segment lost 5 bases, leaving 9 bases of the junction unmatched. The CDR3 DNA reads TGTGCCAGCAGTGCCCGGGCAGCGGGGGGAGGGGAGCTGTTTTTT. Its protein is CASSARAAGGGELFF.

The J gene is TRBJ1-2, the V gene TRBV7-6; D is uncertain. V was shortened by 0 bases and J by 2 bases, with 7 bases between the two germline ends. The CDR3 is 14 amino acids. Germline V lookup: CDR1 SGHVS, CDR2 FNYEAQ. The CDR3 spells CASSLAEANYGYTF. As DNA, the CDR3 is TGTGCCAGCAGCTTAGCCGAAGCCAACTATGGCTACACCTTC.

The CDR3 coding sequence is TGCGCCAGCAGCTTGGGACAGGGGGCGCATGGCTACACCTTC. This translates into CASSLGQGAHGYTF. V usage is TRBV5-1 and J usage is TRBJ1-2; 10 bases agree with TRBD1. The CDR3 has 14 amino acids. The V segment lost 0 bases and the J segment 6 bases; nucleotides outside the gene matches: 2. Looked up from germline, CDR1 is SGHRS and CDR2 is YFSETQ.

The rearrangement uses TRBV5-1 and TRBJ2-1, with 10 positions matching TRBD2. The V gene end was trimmed by 2 bases and the J gene end by 12 bases; junction bases not matched to a gene: 11. The CDR3 loop spans 15 amino acids. Germline-derived CDR1 and CDR2 are SGHRS and YFSETQ. This chain's CDR3 is CASSFGASGSGGQFF. The CDR3, as DNA: TGCGCCAGCAGCTTCGGGGCTAGCGGGAGTGGGGGGCAGTTCTTC.

The genes are TRBV30 and TRBJ2-1; D possibly corresponds to TRBD1 (6 bases). The V end was cut by 1 base, the J end by 9 bases, with 13 bases between. Per the germline V gene, CDR1 is GTSNPN and CDR2 is SVGIG (reference sequence). This CDR3 contains 13 residues. The CDR3 region is CAWSARGKGEQFF. DNA of the CDR3: TGTGCCTGGAGTGCCAGGGGAAAGGGTGAGCAGTTCTTC.

The chain has TRBV15 and TRBJ2-3, with a possible D match to TRBD2 (7 bases). Germline V lookup: CDR1 LNHNV, CDR2 YYDKDF (reference sequence). V was trimmed by 2 bases and J by 1 base, leaving 16 bases between them. The CDR3 contains 17 residues. The CDR3 bases are TGTGCCACCAGCAGATCCTATACAGGGAGGGGCACAGATACGCAGTATTTT. Protein sequence: CATSRSYTGRGTDTQYF.

For the CDR3, the DNA is TGTGCCAGCACCCGCGGGGGGGGGCCCTATGGCTACACCTTC. Encoded protein: CASTRGGGPYGYTF. This sequence joins TRBV6-1 and TRBJ1-2, with D tentatively TRBD1 (6 bases). The CDR3 spans 14 residues. Germline assignment: CDR1 MNHNS and CDR2 SASEGT. V gave up 7 bases and J gave up 4 bases, with 16 bases separating them.

This clone has just a few counts. The chain recombines TRBV30 with TRBJ2-3, with D perhaps TRBD2 (6 bases). Germline V CDR1 and CDR2: GTSNPN, SVGIG (reference sequence). The CDR3 spans 19 residues. The V gene lost 0 bases and the J gene lost 4 bases, with 26 bases spanning the gap. CDR3 loop: CAWSVIIPETRQVADTQYF. The CDR3 coding sequence is TGTGCCTGGAGTGTCATAATCCCCGAGACTAGACAAGTGGCAGATACGCAGTATTTT.

The chain employs TRBV5-6 and TRBJ2-1; 15 bases map to TRBD2. The J segment lost 7 bases and the V segment lost 3 bases, leaving 2 bases of the junction unmatched. The CDR3 runs 15 residues. Per the germline V gene, CDR1 is SGHDT and CDR2 is YYEEEE. CDR3 region: CASSSGTSGRNEQFF. Written as DNA, the CDR3 is TGTGCCAGCAGCTCCGGGACTAGCGGGAGGAATGAGCAGTTCTTC.

The V gene is TRBV2, the J gene TRBJ1-1, with 10 nucleotides matching TRBD1. The trim removed 6 bases at V and 1 base at J, leaving 5 bases unmatched. CDR3 length: 15 amino acids. Germline V gene sequence: CDR1 SNHLY, CDR2 FYNNEI. DNA of the CDR3: TGTGCCAGCAGGCTCGACAGGGGGCCGAACACTGAAGCTTTCTTT. Amino acid sequence: CASRLDRGPNTEAFF.

This clone was observed a few times. DNA of the CDR3: TGTGCCTGGAAACCGGGAGGGCTGAGAGATACGCAGTATTTT. Protein: CAWKPGGLRDTQYF. The chain couples TRBV30 to TRBJ2-3; 8 bases align to TRBD2. V lost 4 bases to trimming and J lost 5 bases; unmatched junction nucleotides: 8. From germline, CDR1 is GTSNPN and CDR2 SVGIG (reference sequence). This CDR3 is built from 14 residues.

The chain combines TRBV5-1 with TRBJ1-4; perhaps TRBD1 as D (5 bases). There are 14 residues in the CDR3. The ends were cut back, 0 bases at V and 10 bases at J, with 13 bases in the middle. The V gene's germline CDR1 is SGHRS and CDR2 YFSETQ. The chain's CDR3 is CASSLAEPRGKLFF. CDR3 nucleotides: TGCGCCAGCAGCTTGGCCGAGCCAAGGGGAAAACTGTTTTTT.

This chain joins TRBV11-3 and TRBJ2-1; 9 nucleotides align to TRBD2. The ends lost 0 bases at V and 5 bases at J; junction bases unmatched: 2. The CDR3 contains 15 residues. The V gene's germline CDR1 is SGHNT and CDR2 YENEEA. CDR3 coding DNA: TGTGCCAGCAGCTTAGACGGGACTAGCCACAATGAGCAGTTCTTC. This encodes CASSLDGTSHNEQFF.

The J gene is TRBJ2-5, the V gene TRBV5-1, with 8 bases that match TRBD1. Germline V lookup: CDR1 SGHRS, CDR2 YFSETQ. There are 14 residues in the CDR3. Germline trimming cut 1 base from V and 5 bases from J; bases unmatched to any gene: 4. For the CDR3, the DNA is TGCGCCAGCAGCTTGATGACAGGGGACGAGACCCAGTACTTC. It codes for CASSLMTGDETQYF.

The V gene is TRBV2, the J gene TRBJ2-3, with D maybe TRBD2 (7 bases). V was shortened by 5 bases and J by 2 bases, with 11 bases between the two germline ends. Germline V lookup: CDR1 SNHLY, CDR2 FYNNEI. This CDR3 has 14 residues. The CDR3 spells CASSRGALTDTQYF. DNA of the CDR3: TGTGCCAGCAGTCGGGGGGCCCTCACAGATACGCAGTATTTT.

The rearrangement joins TRBV7-8 to TRBJ1-1, with D tentatively TRBD1 (6 bases). Trimming removed 0 bases at V and 1 base at J, with 15 bases between. The CDR3 length is 17 residues. Looked up from germline, CDR1 is SGHVS and CDR2 is FQNEAQ. CDR3 protein: CASSLALAGAKNTEAFF. In DNA, the CDR3 is TGTGCCAGCAGCTTAGCGCTTGCGGGGGCTAAGAACACTGAAGCTTTCTTT.

The chain recombines TRBV30 with TRBJ1-4; D is unclear. Trimming cost V 2 bases and J 7 bases, with 11 bases left between them. The CDR3 contains 13 residues. CDR1 is GTSNPN, CDR2 SVGIG, per germline (reference sequence). Here the CDR3 reads CAWSTGMTEKLFF. The DNA for the CDR3 is TGTGCCTGGAGTACGGGGATGACTGAAAAACTGTTTTTT.

The V call is TRBV19, the J call TRBJ1-4, with 12 bases fitting TRBD1. The CDR3 runs to 16 residues. Germline assignment: CDR1 LNHDA and CDR2 SQIVND (reference sequence). With 4 bases clipped from V and 3 bases from J, the junction kept 3 bases outside the gene matches. CDR3 region: CASSRGQGAPNEKLFF. CDR3 DNA sequence: TGTGCCAGTAGTAGGGGACAGGGGGCCCCTAATGAAAAACTGTTTTTT.

This sequence joins TRBV11-2 and TRBJ1-1; maybe TRBD1 (6 bases). V was pared by 5 bases and J by 1 base, with 11 bases between. This CDR3 has 14 amino acids. The germline V gene encodes CDR1 SGHAT and CDR2 FQNNGV. CDR3 region: CASSADRRNTEAFF. CDR3 coding DNA: TGTGCCAGCAGCGCAGACAGGCGGAACACTGAAGCTTTCTTT.

The genes are TRBV5-1 and TRBJ2-1, with 8 bases aligning to TRBD2. Germline CDR1 SGHRS, CDR2 YFSETQ. V trimming: 4 bases; J trimming: 2 bases; junction bases outside the gene matches: 8. CDR3 length: 16 amino acids. The CDR3 loop reads CASSPGGSGAYNEQFF. In DNA, the CDR3 is TGCGCCAGCAGCCCCGGAGGTAGCGGGGCCTACAATGAGCAGTTCTTC.

The CDR3 loop is CAIREQENQPQHF. CDR3 sequence (DNA): TGTGCCATCAGGGAACAGGAAAATCAGCCCCAGCATTTT. The rearrangement joins TRBV10-3 to TRBJ1-5; a weak D match, TRBD1 (5 bases). The CDR3 length is 13 residues. Germline loops: CDR1 ENHRY, CDR2 SYGVKD. V was pared by 6 bases and J by 4 bases, with 10 bases between.

A few counts support this clone. Other DNA variants within this sample encode the same CDR3. The rearrangement uses TRBV9 and TRBJ2-7, with 8 bases that match TRBD2. The trim removed 0 bases at V and 0 bases at J, leaving 2 bases unmatched. This CDR3 has 15 amino acids. From germline, CDR1 is SGDLS and CDR2 YYNGEE. The CDR3 coding sequence is TGTGCCAGCAGCGTAGCGGGGGGGAGCTCCTACGAGCAGTACTTC. Protein product: CASSVAGGSSYEQYF.

The CDR3, as DNA: TGTGCCAGCAACCCACCCACAGGGGGCGATGAAAAACTGTTTTTT. Translation gives CASNPPTGGDEKLFF. This sequence joins TRBV27 and TRBJ1-4; 9 nucleotides line up with TRBD1. In germline, CDR1 is MNHEY, CDR2 SMNVEV (reference sequence). V lost 7 bases to trimming and J lost 6 bases; unmatched junction nucleotides: 9. The CDR3 is 15 amino acids.

V gene TRBV29-1 combines with J gene TRBJ2-2; D gene uncertain. The CDR3 contains 12 residues. Between the trimmed V and J ends, which lost 2 bases and 4 bases, there was a span of 5 bases. From germline, CDR1 is SQVTM and CDR2 ANQGSEA. CDR3 bases: TGCAGCGTTGAATGGCCCACCGGGGAGCTGTTTTTT. Its protein product is CSVEWPTGELFF.

V is TRBV6-1 and J is TRBJ1-2; perhaps TRBD1 as D (5 bases). Germline V lookup: CDR1 MNHNS, CDR2 SASEGT. The V and J ends lost 4 bases and 2 bases respectively, with 14 bases between them. The CDR3 spans 15 residues. The CDR3 nucleotides read TGTGCCAGCAGTGCCCCGACCGGGGGGAACTATGGCTACACCTTC. Translating gives CASSAPTGGNYGYTF.

This clone was seen more than once but under ten times. The gene calls are TRBV18 and TRBJ1-1; no firm D call. Germline V CDR1 and CDR2: KGHSH, LQKENI. The CDR3 is made up of 14 amino acids. Trimming took off 1 base at V and 8 bases at J, with 14 bases between the two ends. The CDR3 DNA follows: TGTGCCAGCTCACCACTCGACCTTGGGCCCGAAGCTTTCTTT. Translated, it gives CASSPLDLGPEAFF.

The chain is built from TRBV5-1 and TRBJ2-3, with D hard to call. The CDR3 is 15 amino acids. CDR1 is SGHRS and CDR2 is YFSETQ in the germline V gene. V shed 7 bases and J shed 1 base, with 16 bases lying between them. CDR3 nucleotide sequence: TGCGCCAGCGCCAGGTCTGGGTCGGGCACAGATACGCAGTATTTT. It encodes CASARSGSGTDTQYF.

The chain links TRBV5-8 to TRBJ1-5; D may be TRBD1 (5 bases). V lost 0 bases and J lost 6, with 13 bases in between. The CDR3 spans 15 residues. Per the germline V gene, CDR1 is SGHTS and CDR2 is YDEGEE. CDR3 loop: CASSLDTGVGQPQHF. Here the CDR3 DNA reads TGTGCCAGCAGCTTGGACACGGGGGTAGGTCAGCCCCAGCATTTT.

The CDR3 DNA sequence: TGTGCCAGCAGTGCCGGACGATCCCCGACAGCCGGAAACACCATATATTTT. This translates into CASSAGRSPTAGNTIYF. The chain uses TRBV25-1 and TRBJ1-3; possible D gene TRBD1, 5 bases. Looked up from germline, CDR1 is MGHDK and CDR2 is SYGVNS. This CDR3 region has 17 residues. V was pared by 4 bases and J by 4 bases, with 20 bases between.

This clone has a single count. The V and J genes are TRBV27 and TRBJ2-3; 7 bases are a match to TRBD2. With 8 bases clipped from V and 1 base from J, the junction kept 9 bases outside the gene matches. Looked up from germline, CDR1 is MNHEY and CDR2 is SMNVEV (reference sequence). The CDR3 consists of 15 residues. The DNA for the CDR3 is TGTGCCAGCTCTACTGGGACTACACGCACAGATACGCAGTATTTT. Amino acids: CASSTGTTRTDTQYF.

This clone was detected many times. This specimen includes other DNA sequences encoding the same CDR3. The chain links TRBV6-5 to TRBJ2-7; 9 bases are a match to TRBD2. Germline values: CDR1 MNHEY, CDR2 SVGAGI. CDR3 size: 15 residues. V was clipped by 0 bases and J by 0 bases; unmatched bases: 0. The CDR3: CASSYSSGSSYEQYF. The CDR3 nucleotides are TGTGCCAGCAGTTACTCTAGCGGGAGCTCCTACGAGCAGTACTTC.